Given below is one T cell receptor beta chain in context. The data derive from a study of blood T cell repertoires in COVID-19. Study-level background: Whether acute or convalescent, the COVID-19 samples came from the United States, Italy and Spain. From T cells, B-cell-depleted T cells, or PBMCs came the material, which was cDNA or gDNA.

The CDR3 covers 16 residues. The germline V gene encodes CDR1 SGHRS and CDR2 YFSETQ. J gave up 8 bases and V 2 bases, and 13 bases lay outside the gene matches. Original data processing: Amplified reference gene primers provided the basis for estimating nucleated cell counts. Produced via immunoSEQ multiplex PCR; TCRdb's table is partial and in-frame only. The V and J calls and clone size are taken from that table; D and trimming were inferred from the DNA. The repertoire holds 50,000 to 75,000 clones, 78% seen once, with 13% to 15% in the top ten. Seattle participants joined during active infection and were tracked over time.

This receptor was identified in a man in his 60s with COVID-19, enrolled during active disease. Sample: peripheral blood. This chain uses TRBV5-1 with TRBJ1-3; 7 nucleotides align to TRBD1. CDR3 in amino acids: CASSFSPWDSPDTIYF. The CDR3 region has the DNA TGCGCCAGCAGCTTTTCCCCTTGGGACAGCCCGGACACCATATATTTT.